What follows are 13 T cell receptor beta chains derived from one specimen sequenced in a study of CXCR3-negative and CXCR3-positive naive CD8 T cells. Study-wide points: In CXCR3-positive naive cells, the TRB CDR3s were more hydrophobic than in CXCR3-negative naive cells.

5' RACE that incorporated UMI labels was used to prepare the TRB cDNA libraries. For each CDR3 protein, TCRdb gives one entry from its re-call of the 5' RACE reads, without DNA. This table lists around 160,000 distinct CDR3 sequences. Which antigens these TCRs recognize remains unknown. Sequenced sample: naive CXCR3+ CD8+ T cells from blood. Noted subset: CD45RO-CCR7+CD27+CD95- naive CD8+ T cells expressing CXCR3 (TNR3+). The origin of the receptors is a human donor in good health. Some clones in this sample may be carry-over from other donors' samples.

The chain has TRBV5-1 and TRBJ2-1; the D gene TCRdb calls, TRBD1, cannot be checked with no DNA. The CDR3 consists of 15 residues. Germline V gives CDR1 SGHRS, CDR2 YFSETQ. CDR3 residues: CASSDSRGYNTEQFF.

CDR3 protein: CSVRYSGVNSPLHF. This chain links TRBV29-1 with TRBJ1-6. CDR1 and CDR2 (germline): SQVTM, ANQGSEA. The CDR3 consists of 14 residues. The complete variable domain, with remaining parts taken from reference TRBV29-1 and TRBJ1-6, reads SAVISQKPSRDICQRGTSLTIQCQVDSQVTMMFWYRQQPGQSLTLIATANQGSEATYESGFVIDKFPISRPNLTFSTLTVSNMSPEDSSIYLCSVRYSGVNSPLHFGNGTRLTVT.

The CDR3 sequence: CASSSDRFHGYTF. V gene TRBV7-9 combines with J gene TRBJ1-2; TCRdb reports TRBD1, a call that lacks DNA to check it against. Germline CDR1 reads SEHNR; CDR2 reads FQNEAQ (reference sequence). The CDR3 has 13 amino acids.

The chain recombines TRBV10-3 with TRBJ1-1. The CDR3 spans 12 residues. The V gene's germline CDR1 is ENHRY and CDR2 SYGVKD. The CDR3 sequence is CAISPDGPEAFF.

V gene TRBV4-1 combines with J gene TRBJ2-1. Germline V gene sequence: CDR1 MGHRA, CDR2 YSYEKL. CDR3 length: 15 amino acids. The chain's CDR3 is CASSQGRSSYNEQFF.

The V and J genes are TRBV7-2 and TRBJ2-7; checking the TCRdb D call of TRBD2 is not possible without DNA. Germline lookup yields CDR1 SGHTA and CDR2 FQGNSA. The CDR3 extends over 17 amino acids. CDR3 residues: CASSLNKQREFSYEQYF.

The chain couples TRBV29-1 to TRBJ2-7; lacking DNA, the TRBD2 call made by TCRdb goes unchecked. Germline values: CDR1 SQVTM, CDR2 ANQGSEA. The CDR3 covers 13 residues. The CDR3 sequence: CSVGASGNYEQYF.

The chain combines TRBV29-1 with TRBJ1-1. Germline V gene data show CDR1 as SQVTM and CDR2 as ANQGSEA. This CDR3 has 12 residues. CDR3 region: CSVKLPNTEAFF.

The chain couples TRBV2 to TRBJ2-5; TCRdb returns TRBD1, unconfirmable since there is no DNA. The CDR3 spans 14 residues. In germline, CDR1 is SNHLY, CDR2 FYNNEI. The CDR3 here is CASSRDGDQETQYF.

The chain uses TRBV29-1 and TRBJ2-7; TCRdb returns TRBD1, unconfirmable since there is no DNA. CDR1 and CDR2 (germline): SQVTM, ANQGSEA. The CDR3 sequence is 15 residues long. The CDR3 loop is CSGGTGALPHTEQYF.

The V and J genes are TRBV29-1 and TRBJ2-7; with no DNA, the TCRdb D assignment of TRBD1 cannot be verified. The CDR3 sequence is 14 residues long. Germline-derived CDR1 and CDR2 are SQVTM and ANQGSEA. The CDR3 is CSVATQGVRYEQYF.

This chain connects TRBV7-9 to TRBJ2-1; as DNA is missing, the TRBD1 call by TCRdb cannot be tested. The CDR3 has 15 residues. Per the germline V gene, CDR1 is SEHNR and CDR2 is FQNEAQ (reference sequence). CDR3 loop: CASTSGQGTYNEQFF.

J is TRBJ2-3 and V is TRBV29-1. The CDR3 sequence is 11 residues long. Germline values: CDR1 SQVTM, CDR2 ANQGSEA. The CDR3 spells CSVRRPDTQYF.